This TCR delta chain was captured in a study of gamma-delta T cells after stem cell transplantation. By share, this clone counts as medium-sized (0.01 to 0.1%). Germline values: CDR1 GEAIGNYY, CDR2 EKD. The CDR3 extends over 19 amino acids. J was trimmed by 2 bases and V by 0 bases; bases with no gene match: 14. TCRdb reran clone calling via CATT on the RT-PCR reads. The repertoire holds 2,900 or so delta-chain clones, 22% seen once, with about 29% in the top ten. The sequenced material came from gamma-delta T cells. The V and J genes are TRDV2 and TRDJ1; 10 bases line up with TRDD3. This TCR was recovered from a human donor. It is not recorded whose cells these are; they may come from a transplant donor. CDR3 coding DNA: TGTGCCTGTGACACCACAGGACGTGGGGGATACTGGGGGACCGATAAACTCATCTTT. Translation: CACDTTGRGGYWGTDKLIF.